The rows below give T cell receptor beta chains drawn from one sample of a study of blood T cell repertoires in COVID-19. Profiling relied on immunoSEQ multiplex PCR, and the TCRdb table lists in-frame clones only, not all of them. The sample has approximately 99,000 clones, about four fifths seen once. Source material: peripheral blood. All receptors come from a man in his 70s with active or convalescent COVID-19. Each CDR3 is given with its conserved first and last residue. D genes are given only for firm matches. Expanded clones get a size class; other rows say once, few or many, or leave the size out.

CDR3 DNA: TGTGCCAGTAGTGACGGACAGGGTTTCAATCAGCCCCAGCATTTT; CDR3 protein: CASSDGQGFNQPQHF; clone size: NA; V gene: TRBV19; J gene: TRBJ1-5; D gene: TRBD1
CDR3 DNA: TGTGCCAGCAGCTCAACGGAGGGGCGGGAGACCCAGTACTTC; CDR3 protein: CASSSTEGRETQYF; clone size: NA; V gene: TRBV7-9; J gene: TRBJ2-5; D gene: NA
CDR3 DNA: TGTGCCAGCAGCTTGCCGGGACAGTCTAACTATGGCTACACCTTC; CDR3 protein: CASSLPGQSNYGYTF; clone size: NA; V gene: TRBV5-8; J gene: TRBJ1-2; D gene: TRBD1
CDR3 DNA: TGTGCCAGCAGTGAACAGGGAATGACTGAAGCTTTCTTT; CDR3 protein: CASSEQGMTEAFF; clone size: NA; V gene: TRBV2; J gene: TRBJ1-1; D gene: NA
CDR3 DNA: TGTGCCAGCAGTGAACCGGGGCTAGCGGGGGCCAGGAGGTTCTTC; CDR3 protein: CASSEPGLAGARRFF; clone size: NA; V gene: TRBV25-1; J gene: TRBJ2-1; D gene: TRBD2
CDR3 DNA: TGTGCCAGCAGTTCAGACAGTTACACTGAAGCTTTCTTT; CDR3 protein: CASSSDSYTEAFF; clone size: NA; V gene: TRBV6-5; J gene: TRBJ1-1; D gene: NA
CDR3 DNA: TGTGCCAGCTCACCAAGGGCCCCACAGGGGGACGAGACCCAGTACTTC; CDR3 protein: CASSPRAPQGDETQYF; clone size: NA; V gene: TRBV18; J gene: TRBJ2-5; D gene: TRBD1
CDR3 DNA: TGCGCCAGCAGCTATTCAAGGACAGCTAATTCACCCCTCCACTTT; CDR3 protein: CASSYSRTANSPLHF; clone size: NA; V gene: TRBV5-1; J gene: TRBJ1-6; D gene: NA
CDR3 DNA: TGTGCCAGCTCACCACTTCCCTTAAGCGGAATTGTAGACAGGGATAACAATCAGCCCCAGCATTTT; CDR3 protein: CASSPLPLSGIVDRDNNQPQHF; clone size: NA; V gene: TRBV18; J gene: TRBJ1-5; D gene: TRBD1
CDR3 DNA: TGCGCCAGCAGCCAAGATCCCGGGACTAGCGTAGAGCAGTTCTTC; CDR3 protein: CASSQDPGTSVEQFF; clone size: NA; V gene: TRBV4-3; J gene: TRBJ2-1; D gene: TRBD2
CDR3 DNA: TGTGCCAGTGGCAATCCTAACTATGGCTACACCTTC; CDR3 protein: CASGNPNYGYTF; clone size: NA; V gene: TRBV28; J gene: TRBJ1-2; D gene: NA
CDR3 DNA: TGTGCCAGCAGCTTGAGAGGGTCCGGGGAGCTGTTTTTT; CDR3 protein: CASSLRGSGELFF; clone size: few; V gene: TRBV11-3; J gene: TRBJ2-2; D gene: NA
CDR3 DNA: TGCGCCAGCAGCTTGGTAGCTGGCAAAAACATTCAGTACTTC; CDR3 protein: CASSLVAGKNIQYF; clone size: NA; V gene: TRBV5-1; J gene: TRBJ2-4; D gene: NA
CDR3 DNA: TGTGCCAGCAGCCTGACGCATATGGGACTTTATCAAGAGACCCAGTACTTC; CDR3 protein: CASSLTHMGLYQETQYF; clone size: NA; V gene: TRBV5-4; J gene: TRBJ2-5; D gene: NA
CDR3 DNA: TGTGCCAGCAGCTTAGCGGGGACAGGCGGGATGGGAGCTTTCTTT; CDR3 protein: CASSLAGTGGMGAFF; clone size: few; V gene: TRBV7-9; J gene: TRBJ1-1; D gene: TRBD1
CDR3 DNA: TGTGCCAGCAGCCGCGCCGGGACAGGGTCAGGAAACACCATATATTTT; CDR3 protein: CASSRAGTGSGNTIYF; clone size: NA; V gene: TRBV9; J gene: TRBJ1-3; D gene: TRBD1
CDR3 DNA: TGTGCCAGCAGCTTGGGCCCGGTCGGAGCTTTCTTT; CDR3 protein: CASSLGPVGAFF; clone size: once; V gene: TRBV5-8; J gene: TRBJ1-1; D gene: NA
CDR3 DNA: TGTGCCAGTAGTATTTACTTCACCATATATTTT; CDR3 protein: CASSIYFTIYF; clone size: once; V gene: TRBV19; J gene: TRBJ1-3; D gene: NA
CDR3 DNA: TGCGCCAGCAGCCAAGCGGGGGGCCTAGGGTATGGCTACACCTTC; CDR3 protein: CASSQAGGLGYGYTF; clone size: NA; V gene: TRBV4-3; J gene: TRBJ1-2; D gene: NA
CDR3 DNA: TGTGCCAGCAGTCACAGGGATGGTAGTGAAAAACTGTTTTTT; CDR3 protein: CASSHRDGSEKLFF; clone size: NA; V gene: TRBV6-5; J gene: TRBJ1-4; D gene: NA
CDR3 DNA: TGTGCCAGCTCAATGGCGACAGGGGGACAGCCCCAGCATTTT; CDR3 protein: CASSMATGGQPQHF; clone size: NA; V gene: TRBV18; J gene: TRBJ1-5; D gene: TRBD1
CDR3 DNA: TGTGCCAGCAGCTCAACCGGGGGTGGTACCGGGGAGCTGTTTTTT; CDR3 protein: CASSSTGGGTGELFF; clone size: NA; V gene: TRBV7-2; J gene: TRBJ2-2; D gene: NA
CDR3 DNA: TGTGCCAGCAGTTTATGGACAGGGTCAGAGACCCAGTACTTC; CDR3 protein: CASSLWTGSETQYF; clone size: NA; V gene: TRBV28; J gene: TRBJ2-5; D gene: TRBD1
CDR3 DNA: TGTGCCTGGAGTCAGGGCGGCCAGCCCCAGCATTTT; CDR3 protein: CAWSQGGQPQHF; clone size: NA; V gene: TRBV30; J gene: TRBJ1-5; D gene: NA
CDR3 DNA: TGTGCCAGCAGCCGGACTTCCCCCAGCACCTACGAGCAGTACTTC; CDR3 protein: CASSRTSPSTYEQYF; clone size: few; V gene: TRBV11-2; J gene: TRBJ2-7; D gene: NA
CDR3 DNA: TGTGCCAGCACGGCGGAAGGCGCTGGGGCCAACGTCCTGACTTTC; CDR3 protein: CASTAEGAGANVLTF; clone size: NA; V gene: TRBV25-1; J gene: TRBJ2-6; D gene: NA
CDR3 DNA: TGTGCCAGCAGTTTATATGGGAGTTCACCCCTCCACTTT; CDR3 protein: CASSLYGSSPLHF; clone size: NA; V gene: TRBV12-3/TRBV12-4; J gene: TRBJ1-6; D gene: NA